This is a list of T cell receptor beta chains from one sample in a study of blood T cell repertoires in COVID-19. Method: immunoSEQ multiplex PCR; TCRdb's copy keeps in-frame clones and lacks some. The sample has about 300,000 clones, around 89% seen once. The sequenced sample was peripheral blood. The receptors were gathered from a woman between 50 and 59 years old with COVID-19, enrolled during active disease. Each CDR3 is given with its conserved first and last residue. The D gene is left open where the match is weak. Clone size is shown for a subset of rows, as once, few, many or a class of expanded clone.

d_gene: TRBD1
abundance: .
v_gene: TRBV6-5
j_gene: TRBJ1-6
CDR3nt: TGTGCCAGCAGTTACACGGACAGGGCAACTTCACCCCTCCACTTT
CDR3aa: CASSYTDRATSPLHF

d_gene: .
abundance: once
v_gene: TRBV9
j_gene: TRBJ2-3
CDR3nt: TGTGCCAGCAGCGTAGGGGTCAGGCCCACAGATACGCAGTATTTT
CDR3aa: CASSVGVRPTDTQYF

d_gene: .
abundance: .
v_gene: TRBV19
j_gene: TRBJ1-2
CDR3nt: TGTGCCAGTAGTAACCGGGGGGTTGCCTATGGCTACACCTTC
CDR3aa: CASSNRGVAYGYTF

d_gene: TRBD2
abundance: .
v_gene: TRBV15
j_gene: TRBJ2-3
CDR3nt: TGTGCCACCAGCAGAGGAGAGCGGGAGTGGATCGCAGATACGCAGTATTTT
CDR3aa: CATSRGEREWIADTQYF

d_gene: TRBD1
abundance: .
v_gene: TRBV4-1
j_gene: TRBJ2-1
CDR3nt: TGCGCCAGCAGCCGGACAGGGGGCTTAATAATTGAGCAGTTCTTC
CDR3aa: CASSRTGGLIIEQFF

d_gene: .
abundance: .
v_gene: TRBV2
j_gene: TRBJ2-3
CDR3nt: TGTGCCAGCAGTGAAGCACCAGTACTAGCCACAGATACGCAGTATTTT
CDR3aa: CASSEAPVLATDTQYF

d_gene: .
abundance: once
v_gene: TRBV11-3
j_gene: TRBJ1-1
CDR3nt: TGTGCCAGCAGCTTAGATGGTATAGCTGAAGCTTTCTTT
CDR3aa: CASSLDGIAEAFF

d_gene: .
abundance: .
v_gene: TRBV27
j_gene: TRBJ2-3
CDR3nt: TGTGCCAGCAGTTTATCGGGGCCTACACCCCATACGCAGTATTTT
CDR3aa: CASSLSGPTPHTQYF

d_gene: TRBD1
abundance: few
v_gene: TRBV4-3
j_gene: TRBJ1-5
CDR3nt: TGCGCCAGCAGCCAATTGACAGGGCGCAATCAGCCCCAGCATTTT
CDR3aa: CASSQLTGRNQPQHF

d_gene: TRBD2
abundance: .
v_gene: TRBV6-6
j_gene: TRBJ2-2
CDR3nt: TGTGCCAGCAGGCCTAGCGGGAACACCGGGGAGCTGTTTTTT
CDR3aa: CASRPSGNTGELFF

d_gene: TRBD2
abundance: .
v_gene: TRBV7-3
j_gene: TRBJ2-3
CDR3nt: TGTGCCAGCAGCTTAAGGTCTAGCGGGAGCAGAGATACGCAGTATTTT
CDR3aa: CASSLRSSGSRDTQYF

d_gene: .
abundance: .
v_gene: TRBV6-5
j_gene: TRBJ1-4
CDR3nt: TGTGCCAGCACCTCGCGGGGGGCGCGGGAAAAACTGTTTTTT
CDR3aa: CASTSRGAREKLFF

d_gene: TRBD1
abundance: .
v_gene: TRBV27
j_gene: TRBJ1-4
CDR3nt: TGTGCCAGTCGCGACAGGGATTTAAATGAAAAACTGTTTTTT
CDR3aa: CASRDRDLNEKLFF

d_gene: TRBD2
abundance: .
v_gene: TRBV28
j_gene: TRBJ2-7
CDR3nt: TGTGCCAGCAGTTTTCAACGCCTAGCGGGGGAGTCCGAGCAGTACTTC
CDR3aa: CASSFQRLAGESEQYF

d_gene: TRBD1
abundance: .
v_gene: TRBV3-1/TRBV3-2
j_gene: TRBJ1-2
CDR3nt: TGTGCCAGCAGCCAAGCAGGGACAGGGGGCAACTATGGCTACACCTTC
CDR3aa: CASSQAGTGGNYGYTF

d_gene: TRBD2
abundance: .
v_gene: TRBV6-5
j_gene: TRBJ2-7
CDR3nt: TGTGCCAGCAGTCTTCGGACTAGCAGCATCTACGAGCAGTACTTC
CDR3aa: CASSLRTSSIYEQYF

d_gene: .
abundance: .
v_gene: TRBV7-9
j_gene: TRBJ1-2
CDR3nt: TGTGCCAGCAGCCTTGACATTAACTATGGCTACACCTTC
CDR3aa: CASSLDINYGYTF

d_gene: TRBD2
abundance: .
v_gene: TRBV2
j_gene: TRBJ2-3
CDR3nt: TGTGCCAGCAGGCCGACTAGCGGGGCCAGCACAGATACGCAGTATTTT
CDR3aa: CASRPTSGASTDTQYF

d_gene: TRBD2
abundance: .
v_gene: TRBV11-2
j_gene: TRBJ2-7
CDR3nt: TGTGCCAGCAGCTTAGTTTCCACAAAGCGGGACTACGAGCAGTACTTC
CDR3aa: CASSLVSTKRDYEQYF

d_gene: TRBD1
abundance: once
v_gene: TRBV27
j_gene: TRBJ2-2
CDR3nt: TGTGCCAGCAGTCTACAGGGGATCAACACCGGGGAGCTGTTTTTT
CDR3aa: CASSLQGINTGELFF

d_gene: TRBD2
abundance: .
v_gene: TRBV7-2
j_gene: TRBJ2-1
CDR3nt: TGTGCCAGCAGCGACTCGGGACTAGCGGGAGGTGATCGGCAGTTCTTC
CDR3aa: CASSDSGLAGGDRQFF

d_gene: TRBD1
abundance: .
v_gene: TRBV7-2
j_gene: TRBJ1-5
CDR3nt: TGTGCCAGCAGCCCGGGACAGACCGGGAGCAATCAGCCCCAGCATTTT
CDR3aa: CASSPGQTGSNQPQHF

d_gene: TRBD1
abundance: once
v_gene: TRBV24-1
j_gene: TRBJ2-1
CDR3nt: TGTGCCACGCGACCGGACAGGCCTAGCAATGAGCAGTTCTTC
CDR3aa: CATRPDRPSNEQFF

d_gene: .
abundance: once
v_gene: TRBV15
j_gene: TRBJ2-7
CDR3nt: TGTGCCACCAGCTTCGGGGTAGAAGGCTACGAGCAGTACTTC
CDR3aa: CATSFGVEGYEQYF

d_gene: .
abundance: .
v_gene: TRBV2
j_gene: TRBJ2-3
CDR3nt: TGTGCCAGAGAACATAGCACAGATACGCAGTATTTT
CDR3aa: CAREHSTDTQYF

d_gene: TRBD1
abundance: .
v_gene: TRBV7-9
j_gene: TRBJ1-2
CDR3nt: TGTGCCAGCGCTACAGGGGGACGAGACTATGGCTACACCTTC
CDR3aa: CASATGGRDYGYTF

d_gene: TRBD1
abundance: .
v_gene: TRBV2
j_gene: TRBJ2-3
CDR3nt: TGTGCCAGCAGTGAGAGTAGGGACAGGGGCAGTGATACGCAGTATTTT
CDR3aa: CASSESRDRGSDTQYF

d_gene: TRBD1
abundance: .
v_gene: TRBV5-4
j_gene: TRBJ2-7
CDR3nt: TGTGCCAGCAGTTCGGCCGACAGGGTTGGGCAGTACTTC
CDR3aa: CASSSADRVGQYF

d_gene: .
abundance: .
v_gene: TRBV7-2
j_gene: TRBJ2-7
CDR3nt: TGTGCCAGCAGCTTAGGACTAGGGACCACTGCCTACGAGCAGTACTTC
CDR3aa: CASSLGLGTTAYEQYF

d_gene: .
abundance: .
v_gene: TRBV3-1/TRBV3-2
j_gene: TRBJ2-7
CDR3nt: TGTGCCAGCAGCCAAGATATCAGTTCCTACGAGCAGTACTTC
CDR3aa: CASSQDISSYEQYF

d_gene: .
abundance: .
v_gene: TRBV27
j_gene: TRBJ1-1
CDR3nt: TGTGCCAGCAGTTTCTACAGGGAGGGGAACACTGAAGCTTTCTTT
CDR3aa: CASSFYREGNTEAFF

d_gene: TRBD1
abundance: .
v_gene: TRBV7-9
j_gene: TRBJ2-5
CDR3nt: TGTGCCAGCAGCCCAGGACAGGGTGGGGAGACCCAGTACTTC
CDR3aa: CASSPGQGGETQYF

d_gene: TRBD1
abundance: .
v_gene: TRBV7-9
j_gene: TRBJ2-2
CDR3nt: TGTGCCAGCAGCTCCCCGGGACAGGGTTTCACCGGGGAGCTGTTTTTT
CDR3aa: CASSSPGQGFTGELFF

d_gene: TRBD1
abundance: .
v_gene: TRBV7-9
j_gene: TRBJ2-2
CDR3nt: TGTGCCAGCAGGACGGACAGGGCCACCGGGGAGCTGTTTTTT
CDR3aa: CASRTDRATGELFF

d_gene: TRBD1
abundance: .
v_gene: TRBV7-8
j_gene: TRBJ2-7
CDR3nt: TGTGCCAGCAGCCCCTATTCCGGGACAGGGTCCCGGGACGAGCAGTACTTC
CDR3aa: CASSPYSGTGSRDEQYF

d_gene: TRBD1
abundance: .
v_gene: TRBV6-5
j_gene: TRBJ1-1
CDR3nt: TGTGCCAGCAGTTATCGGCAGGGGGGAAATGAAGCTTTCTTT
CDR3aa: CASSYRQGGNEAFF

d_gene: .
abundance: .
v_gene: TRBV6-5
j_gene: TRBJ2-7
CDR3nt: TGTGCCAGCAGTTACTCGGGACAAAACTACGAGCAGTACTTC
CDR3aa: CASSYSGQNYEQYF

d_gene: TRBD1
abundance: once
v_gene: TRBV6-5
j_gene: TRBJ2-7
CDR3nt: TGTGCCAGCAGCGGGACAGGGTACGAGCAGTACTTC
CDR3aa: CASSGTGYEQYF

d_gene: TRBD1
abundance: .
v_gene: TRBV5-6
j_gene: TRBJ2-7
CDR3nt: TGTGCCAGCAGCGTTCAGGGGGCAAGCGAGCAGTACTTC
CDR3aa: CASSVQGASEQYF

d_gene: TRBD2
abundance: .
v_gene: TRBV5-4
j_gene: TRBJ2-7
CDR3nt: TGTGCCAGCAGCCTCAGGACTAGCGGGAACTACGAGCAGTACTTC
CDR3aa: CASSLRTSGNYEQYF

d_gene: .
abundance: few
v_gene: TRBV2
j_gene: TRBJ1-2
CDR3nt: TGTGCCAGCAGTGTACGGTACGCCTCGTCGGGCTACACCTTC
CDR3aa: CASSVRYASSGYTF

d_gene: TRBD2
abundance: once
v_gene: TRBV11-3
j_gene: TRBJ2-2
CDR3nt: TGTGCCAGCAGCGGCGGGAGGGCCGACACCGGGGAGCTGTTTTTT
CDR3aa: CASSGGRADTGELFF

d_gene: .
abundance: once
v_gene: TRBV7-2
j_gene: TRBJ2-5
CDR3nt: TGTGCCAGCAGCTTCAGAGCGGGCTCCCAAGAGACCCAGTACTTC
CDR3aa: CASSFRAGSQETQYF

d_gene: .
abundance: .
v_gene: TRBV27
j_gene: TRBJ2-7
CDR3nt: TGTGCCAGCAGTTCTAATACAGTTTCCGGGACACCTTACGAGCAGTACTTC
CDR3aa: CASSSNTVSGTPYEQYF

d_gene: .
abundance: .
v_gene: TRBV18
j_gene: TRBJ1-5
CDR3nt: TGTGCCAGCTCACCCGGGCTCGGGCGGGAAAGCAATCAGCCCCAGCATTTT
CDR3aa: CASSPGLGRESNQPQHF

d_gene: .
abundance: .
v_gene: TRBV14
j_gene: TRBJ2-3
CDR3nt: TGTGCCAGCAGCCAAGACCGCGCGAGGACTTTAGATACGCAGTATTTT
CDR3aa: CASSQDRARTLDTQYF

d_gene: .
abundance: .
v_gene: TRBV6-2/TRBV6-3
j_gene: TRBJ1-5
CDR3nt: TGTGCCAGCAGTTACTCGAGAGTTCAGCCCCAGCATTTT
CDR3aa: CASSYSRVQPQHF

d_gene: .
abundance: .
v_gene: TRBV9
j_gene: TRBJ2-1
CDR3nt: TGTGCCAGCAGCGGACATGTCTCCTACAATGAGCAGTTCTTC
CDR3aa: CASSGHVSYNEQFF

d_gene: .
abundance: .
v_gene: TRBV11-3
j_gene: TRBJ1-1
CDR3nt: TGTGCCAGCAGCCCCCTTAGTCTGAACACTGAAGCTTTCTTT
CDR3aa: CASSPLSLNTEAFF

d_gene: TRBD2
abundance: .
v_gene: TRBV27
j_gene: TRBJ2-7
CDR3nt: TGTGCCAGCCGCCCCTGGGGCCTTAGCGGGAATATCTACGAGCAGTACTTC
CDR3aa: CASRPWGLSGNIYEQYF

d_gene: .
abundance: .
v_gene: TRBV2
j_gene: TRBJ1-2
CDR3nt: TGTGCCAGCAGTGACCCACAGGGATCTAACTATGGCTACACCTTC
CDR3aa: CASSDPQGSNYGYTF

d_gene: TRBD2
abundance: .
v_gene: TRBV13
j_gene: TRBJ2-2
CDR3nt: TGTGCCAGCAGCAAGACCGGAATGACTAGCGGGGTGAACACCGGGGAGCTGTTTTTT
CDR3aa: CASSKTGMTSGVNTGELFF

d_gene: TRBD2
abundance: .
v_gene: TRBV18
j_gene: TRBJ2-3
CDR3nt: TGTGCCAGCTCACTCCGACTAGCGGGAGCTACCACAGATACGCAGTATTTT
CDR3aa: CASSLRLAGATTDTQYF

d_gene: TRBD1
abundance: .
v_gene: TRBV11-2
j_gene: TRBJ1-1
CDR3nt: TGTGCCAGCAGCGGGACAGGGCTTGGGGAAGCTTTCTTT
CDR3aa: CASSGTGLGEAFF

d_gene: .
abundance: .
v_gene: TRBV29-1
j_gene: TRBJ2-1
CDR3nt: TGCAGCGTTGCCGTTGACTTTCAGTTCTTC
CDR3aa: CSVAVDFQFF